Sequencing of this T cell receptor beta chain was carried out in a study of identical twins' blood T cells. All three twin pairs grew up together with likely shared infections and vaccines. Germline V gene lookup returns CDR1 LNHDA and CDR2 SQIVND (reference sequence). The CDR3 is 15 amino acids. The ends lost 3 bases at V and 6 bases at J; junction bases unmatched: 6. From the 5' RACE reads, TCRdb called clonotypes with MiXCR, one entry per CDR3 protein. The repertoire has hundreds of thousands of distinct CDR3 sequences, 25% to 35% of them found once; the top ten carry more than 5.5%. This clonotype was seen just once.

V usage is TRBV19 and J usage is TRBJ2-1, with 9 bases fitting TRBD2. This TCR was sampled from a woman aged 18 to 49 in good health. The sample comprised PBMCs. The CDR3 DNA is TGTGCCAGTAGTATCTTTGGGACTAGCACCAATGAGCAGTTCTTC. It translates to CASSIFGTSTNEQFF. The full variable domain, completed using reference TRBV19 and TRBJ2-1, is DGGITQSPKYLFRKEGQNVTLSCEQNLNHDAMYWYRQDPGQGLRLIYYSQIVNDFQKGDIAEGYSVSREKKESFPLTVTSAQKNPTAFYLCASSIFGTSTNEQFFGPGTRLTVL.